Presented here are 3 T cell receptor beta chains from one specimen sequenced in a study of blood T cells in healthy people across ages. Primers used in a second PCR of about 6 to 12 cycles were a sample-barcoded 5' primer and a J-beta primer mix. A single record per CDR3 protein comes from TCRdb applying MiXCR to the 5' RACE reads. Among just under 750,000 distinct CDR3 sequences listed, 22% were seen once. The sequenced sample consisted of blood. The receptors originated from a man aged 65-85 years in good health.

V gene TRBV27 combines with J gene TRBJ2-3; TRBD2 matches 8 bases. Germline CDR1 is MNHEY and CDR2 is SMNVEV (reference sequence). With V trimmed by 6 bases and J by 4 bases, 18 bases remained unmatched. The CDR3 is made up of 18 amino acids. DNA for the CDR3: TGTGCCAGCAGCTCCGGGACTAGGTCCCCTTATTCTTCAGATACGCAGTATTTT. Translating it yields CASSSGTRSPYSSDTQYF.

This clonotype has only a few counts. The chain couples TRBV7-2 to TRBJ1-2; weak D call: TRBD1 (5 bases). The CDR3 loop spans 16 amino acids. V shed 4 bases and J shed 8 bases, with 23 bases lying between them. Germline V CDR1 and CDR2: SGHTA, FQGNSA. The CDR3, as DNA: TGTGCCAGCAGCTCTGGGGGGGGGGTTTCTATGGGCGGCTACACCTTC. Amino acid sequence: CASSSGGGVSMGGYTF.

This sequence joins TRBV6-6 and TRBJ2-1; D is unresolved. V was cut by 3 bases and J by 5 bases, with 8 bases left in between. The CDR3 runs 13 residues. Germline V gene lookup returns CDR1 MNHNY and CDR2 SVGAGI (reference sequence). The chain's CDR3 is CASSYYWNNEQFF. In DNA, the CDR3 is TGTGCCAGCAGTTATTACTGGAACAATGAGCAGTTCTTC.